This T cell receptor beta chain comes out of a study of shared clonotypes between healthy human individuals. Study-level findings and limits: In the sorted subsets, rarefaction showed sequencing was incomplete despite large depth.

Selected positively for CCR7 and CD45RO-negative, naive CD8 cells excluded terminally differentiated effector memory CD45RA+ cells. Comments on this clone: Its antigen is as yet unknown.

TCRdb's table, derived via immunoSEQ multiplex PCR, lists solely in-frame clones and lacks some. In the table there are approximately 2,000,000 clones, just under 95% of which are singletons. Sequencing was carried out using naive CD8+ T cells from PBMCs. The receptor comes from a man younger than 35 in good health. Some clones in this sample may be carry-over from other donors' samples.

CDR3 in amino acids: CASSLGSSGSSYEQYF. The CDR3, as DNA: TGTGCCAGCAGCTTAGGGTCTAGCGGATCCTCCTACGAGCAGTACTTC. The V and J genes are TRBV7-9 and TRBJ2-7, with 7 bases fitting TRBD2. The CDR3 runs 16 residues. CDR1 is SEHNR, CDR2 FQNEAQ, per germline (reference sequence). J was trimmed by 0 bases and V by 1 base; bases with no gene match: 6.